This TCR beta chain was sequenced during a study of identical twins. Each CDR3 protein is one row after TCRdb ran MiXCR on the 5' RACE reads. The data hold hundreds of thousands of distinct CDR3 sequences, with 12% observed a single time. Regarding the study as a whole: Its conclusions, products of cross-sectional statistical analysis, did not come from following the same donors. Twins' surplus sharing was weaker for beta out-of-frame sequences.

Germline V gene data show CDR1 as LGHNA and CDR2 as YNFKEQ. V gave up 0 bases and J gave up 0 bases; unmatched junction bases: 5. The CDR3 covers 18 residues. Remarks on this clonotype: Its antigen is not identified.

The sample was also reused in another study, on yellow fever vaccine responses in identical twins.

The sequencing sample was made of CD8+ T cells sorted from blood. This clonotype was sampled from a woman under 30 in good health. The chain carries TRBV4-2 and TRBJ2-1; 10 nucleotides align to TRBD2. The CDR3 loop is CASSQDGASGSSYNEQFF. The CDR3 DNA reads TGTGCCAGCAGCCAAGATGGGGCTAGCGGGAGCTCCTACAATGAGCAGTTCTTC.